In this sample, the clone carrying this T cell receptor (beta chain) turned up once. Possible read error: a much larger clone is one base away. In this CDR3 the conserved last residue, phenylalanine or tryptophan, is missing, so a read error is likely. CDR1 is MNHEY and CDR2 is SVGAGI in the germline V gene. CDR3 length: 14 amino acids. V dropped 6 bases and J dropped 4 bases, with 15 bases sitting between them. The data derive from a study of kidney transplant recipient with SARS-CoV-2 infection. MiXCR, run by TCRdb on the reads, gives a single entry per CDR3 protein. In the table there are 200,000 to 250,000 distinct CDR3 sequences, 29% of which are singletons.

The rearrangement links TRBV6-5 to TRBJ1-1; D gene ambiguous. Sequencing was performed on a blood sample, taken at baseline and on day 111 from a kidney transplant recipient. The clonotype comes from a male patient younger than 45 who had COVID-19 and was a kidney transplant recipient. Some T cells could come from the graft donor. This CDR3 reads CASSLAQASTEAFS. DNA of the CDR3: TGTGCCAGCAGCTTAGCCCAGGCGTCCACTGAAGCTTTCTCT.